Listed here is a single T cell receptor (beta chain). Genomic DNA belonging to each subset was distributed in equal measure over several immunoSEQ plates. Sequencing was performed on unsorted PBMC DNA using ten immunoSEQ deep assay plates. This table comes from immunoSEQ multiplex PCR, and its TCRdb copy is limited to in-frame clones, with some not included. The sample has about half a million clones, approximately 80% seen once. The sample belongs to a study of shared clonotypes between healthy human individuals. The CDR3 runs 12 residues. The J segment lost 5 bases and the V segment lost 5 bases, leaving 4 bases of the junction unmatched. Germline V lookup: CDR1 GTSNPN, CDR2 SVGIG (reference sequence).

V is TRBV30 and J is TRBJ2-7, with 9 bases fitting TRBD1. Sequences were obtained from PBMCs. The receptor comes from a woman between 40 and 50 years old in good health. Some clones in this sample may be carry-over from other donors' samples. CDR3 protein: CAWLRTGDEQYF. The CDR3 coding sequence is TGTGCCTGGTTGAGGACAGGGGACGAGCAGTACTTC.